These T cell receptor beta chains were read from a single sample in a study of cytomegalovirus exposure and HLA in healthy donors. Sequencing used immunoSEQ multiplex PCR; TCRdb keeps in-frame clones, though not all of them. The repertoire holds some 76,000 clones, about four fifths seen once, with 2.4% in the top ten. Sequencing was done on a sample of PBMCs. These receptor sequences come from a woman aged 45-65 years in good health and CMV-seronegative. The CDR3 runs from the conserved cysteine through the conserved F or W. Clone size is given for some rows only: seen once, a few or many times, or a class if the clone is expanded.

cdr3_aa: CASSLGARVETQYF
v_call: TRBV7-9
j_call: TRBJ2-5
clone_size: NA

cdr3_aa: CASSFFTREETQYF
v_call: TRBV7-9
j_call: TRBJ2-5
clone_size: NA

cdr3_aa: CAWSVGQLEIQYF
v_call: TRBV30
j_call: TRBJ2-5
clone_size: NA

cdr3_aa: CASSLRGRGNNSPLHF
v_call: TRBV19
j_call: TRBJ1-6
clone_size: NA

cdr3_aa: CASTTRDRGLSQYF
v_call: TRBV6-1
j_call: TRBJ2-7
clone_size: NA

cdr3_aa: CASSRQAGEAFF
v_call: TRBV6-5
j_call: TRBJ1-1
clone_size: NA

cdr3_aa: CACSDSAYEQYF
v_call: TRBV6-5
j_call: TRBJ2-7
clone_size: NA

cdr3_aa: CASSLDGRATGELFF
v_call: TRBV11-3
j_call: TRBJ2-2
clone_size: NA

cdr3_aa: CASSSGQIYNEQFF
v_call: TRBV11-1
j_call: TRBJ2-1
clone_size: NA

cdr3_aa: CASSPLPGLAGGGGETQYF
v_call: TRBV18
j_call: TRBJ2-5
clone_size: NA

cdr3_aa: CASAGQGGEKLFF
v_call: TRBV7-8
j_call: TRBJ1-4
clone_size: NA

cdr3_aa: CASLRVGEQFF
v_call: TRBV28
j_call: TRBJ2-1
clone_size: NA

cdr3_aa: CASSPPTNTDTQYF
v_call: TRBV18
j_call: TRBJ2-3
clone_size: NA

cdr3_aa: CASRSGTGKAFF
v_call: TRBV5-1
j_call: TRBJ1-1
clone_size: NA

cdr3_aa: CASSFGGRLNNEQFF
v_call: TRBV7-9
j_call: TRBJ2-1
clone_size: NA

cdr3_aa: CASSALAGGRTDTQYF
v_call: TRBV7-3
j_call: TRBJ2-3
clone_size: NA

cdr3_aa: CASKGGPGANVLTF
v_call: TRBV6-5
j_call: TRBJ2-6
clone_size: NA

cdr3_aa: CASSPWGRTTDTQYF
v_call: TRBV6-5
j_call: TRBJ2-3
clone_size: NA

cdr3_aa: CASSSRGYGEKLFF
v_call: TRBV5-1
j_call: TRBJ1-4
clone_size: few

cdr3_aa: CASSLGQGGNQPQHF
v_call: TRBV5-1
j_call: TRBJ1-5
clone_size: NA

cdr3_aa: CASRGGGDTDTQYF
v_call: TRBV2
j_call: TRBJ2-3
clone_size: NA

cdr3_aa: CASSERQGFLSYEQYF
v_call: TRBV25-1
j_call: TRBJ2-7
clone_size: NA

cdr3_aa: CASSPWGDSHSGNTIYF
v_call: TRBV18
j_call: TRBJ1-3
clone_size: NA

cdr3_aa: CSPPGGEGGYTF
v_call: TRBV29-1
j_call: TRBJ1-2
clone_size: NA

cdr3_aa: CASNKQGIGNQPQHF
v_call: TRBV19
j_call: TRBJ1-5
clone_size: NA

cdr3_aa: CASSHFLDSLAGYSNQPQHF
v_call: TRBV4-1
j_call: TRBJ1-5
clone_size: NA

cdr3_aa: CASSMGQGGNTIYF
v_call: TRBV5-1
j_call: TRBJ1-3
clone_size: once

cdr3_aa: CASTPGQAGNTIYF
v_call: TRBV6-5
j_call: TRBJ1-3
clone_size: NA

cdr3_aa: CASSVRDSGNTIYF
v_call: TRBV6-5
j_call: TRBJ1-3
clone_size: NA